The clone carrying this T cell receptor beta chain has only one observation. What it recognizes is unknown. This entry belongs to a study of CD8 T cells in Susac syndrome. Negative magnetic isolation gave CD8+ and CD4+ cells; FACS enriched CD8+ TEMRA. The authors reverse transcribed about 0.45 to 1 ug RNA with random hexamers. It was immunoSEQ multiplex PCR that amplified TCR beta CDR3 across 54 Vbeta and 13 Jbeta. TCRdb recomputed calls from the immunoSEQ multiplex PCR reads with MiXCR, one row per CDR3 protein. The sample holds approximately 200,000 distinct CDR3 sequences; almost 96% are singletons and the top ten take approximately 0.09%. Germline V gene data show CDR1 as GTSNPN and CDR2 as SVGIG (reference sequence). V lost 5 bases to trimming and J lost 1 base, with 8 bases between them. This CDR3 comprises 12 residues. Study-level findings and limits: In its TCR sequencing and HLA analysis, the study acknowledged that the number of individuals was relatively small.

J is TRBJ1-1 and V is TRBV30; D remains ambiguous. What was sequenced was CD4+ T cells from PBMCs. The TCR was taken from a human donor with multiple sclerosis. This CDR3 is CAWSTENTEAFF. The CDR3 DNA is TGTGCCTGGTCGACTGAGAACACTGAAGCTTTCTTT.